The 23 T cell receptor beta chains given below trace back to one sample, sequenced in a study of neoadjuvant anti-PD-1 for oral cavity cancer. Sequencing used immunoSEQ multiplex PCR; TCRdb keeps in-frame clones, though not all of them. Found here are 15,000 or so clones, 55% to 75% of them singletons; the top ten hold 3%. Specimen: PBMCs, collected before nivolumab (anti-PD-1) treatment. These receptors were taken from a person between 35 and 79 years old with oral cavity squamous cell carcinoma.

This clone was detected a few times. This chain joins TRBV5-4 and TRBJ2-7; D gene unclear. The CDR3 extends over 13 amino acids. Germline assignment: CDR1 SGHNT and CDR2 YYREEE (reference sequence). Deletions cut 1 base from V and 6 bases from J, with 11 bases between. The CDR3 region is CASSLILTIEQYF. Here the CDR3 DNA reads TGTGCCAGCAGCTTGATACTAACAATCGAGCAGTACTTC. The variable domain in full, completed from reference TRBV5-4 and TRBJ2-7, reads ETGVTQSPTHLIKTRGQQVTLRCSSQSGHNTVSWYQQALGQGPQFIFQYYREEENGRGNFPPRFSGLQFPNYSSELNVNALELDDSALYLCASSLILTIEQYFGPGTRLTVT.

The count of this clone is one. This chain connects TRBV27 to TRBJ1-2; 7 nucleotides agree with TRBD1. Germline V gene data show CDR1 as MNHEY and CDR2 as SMNVEV (reference sequence). The CDR3 extends over 17 amino acids. The J segment lost 0 bases and the V segment lost 3 bases, leaving 10 bases of the junction unmatched. In nucleotides, the CDR3 is TGTGCCAGCAGTTTTGGGGACAGAACCTTGACTAACTATGGCTACACCTTC. Translation: CASSFGDRTLTNYGYTF.

The chain carries TRBV5-1 and TRBJ2-2; 11 nucleotides match TRBD1. This CDR3 contains 17 residues. J was trimmed by 4 bases and V by 0 bases; bases with no gene match: 5. CDR1 SGHRS and CDR2 YFSETQ come from the germline V gene. The CDR3 region has the DNA TGCGCCAGCAGCTTGGTGGGACAGGGGGTGCGCACCGGGGAGCTGTTTTTT. Protein sequence: CASSLVGQGVRTGELFF.

Regarding this clone: A read error may produce the germline difference seen at one junction end. V and J are TRBV9 and TRBJ1-1; 8 bases match TRBD1. This CDR3 is 13 amino acids long. Germline loops: CDR1 SGDLS, CDR2 YYNGEE. In DNA, the CDR3 is TGTGCCAGCAGCGTAGTGAGTCAGGGGGCCATTTTATTT. Translation: CASSVVSQGAILF.

The gene calls are TRBV4-1 and TRBJ1-4, with 8 bases matching TRBD1. The V gene end was trimmed by 4 bases and the J gene end by 4 bases; junction bases not matched to a gene: 11. In germline, CDR1 is MGHRA, CDR2 YSYEKL. The CDR3 is 17 residues long. CDR3 residues: CASSRTPGQGRNEKLFF. Written as DNA, the CDR3 is TGCGCCAGCAGCCGCACACCAGGACAGGGCCGTAATGAAAAACTGTTTTTT.

This chain connects TRBV15 to TRBJ2-2, with D possibly TRBD2 on 5 matching bases. This CDR3 contains 16 residues. Germline V gene lookup returns CDR1 LNHNV and CDR2 YYDKDF (reference sequence). V was clipped by 0 bases and J by 2 bases, with 10 bases between them. CDR3 nucleotide sequence: TGTGCCACCAGCAGAGATATCGCGGGTAACACCGGGGAGCTGTTTTTT. It encodes CATSRDIAGNTGELFF. Together with reference TRBV15 and TRBJ2-2, the CDR3 gives the full variable domain: DAMVIQNPRYQVTQFGKPVTLSCSQTLNHNVMYWYQQKSSQAPKLLFHYYDKDFNNEADTPDNFQSRRPNTSFCFLDIRSPGLGDTAMYLCATSRDIAGNTGELFFGEGSRLTVL.

The chain has TRBV7-9 and TRBJ2-5, with unresolved D. The CDR3 is 13 amino acids. V was clipped by 3 bases and J by 2 bases, with 7 bases between them. The germline gives CDR1 SEHNR, CDR2 FQNEAQ (reference sequence). CDR3 DNA sequence: TGTGCCAGCAGCTTCTTCCCGCAAGAGACCCAGTACTTC. The encoded protein is CASSFFPQETQYF.

This chain uses TRBV4-1 with TRBJ1-2; no reliable D call. The germline CDR1 and CDR2 sequences are MGHRA and YSYEKL. This CDR3 is built from 13 residues. V was shortened by 3 bases and J by 1 base, with 6 bases between the two germline ends. CDR3 protein: CASSQDGNYGYTF. The CDR3 nucleotides are TGCGCCAGCAGCCAGGACGGTAACTATGGCTACACCTTC.

The gene calls are TRBV7-6 and TRBJ1-1, with D perhaps TRBD1 (5 bases). CDR3 length: 15 residues. V gave up 1 base and J gave up 1 base, with 10 bases separating them. The germline V gene has CDR1 SGHVS and CDR2 FNYEAQ. The CDR3 sequence is CASSLGAGSNTEAFF. CDR3 in DNA: TGTGCCAGCAGCTTAGGGGCAGGGTCGAACACTGAAGCTTTCTTT.

The chain employs TRBV5-4 and TRBJ1-1; D call uncertain. Per germline, CDR1 SGHNT and CDR2 YYREEE (reference sequence). Between the trimmed V and J ends, which lost 3 bases and 1 base, there was a span of 16 bases. The CDR3 is made up of 16 amino acids. The CDR3 loop is CASSSRRPLKNTEAFF. The CDR3 region has the DNA TGTGCCAGCAGCTCCCGTCGGCCGTTAAAGAACACTGAAGCTTTCTTT.

The V and J genes are TRBV7-9 and TRBJ2-5; D not certain. The CDR3 is 13 residues long. With 1 base removed from V and 5 bases from J, the gap between germline ends came to 8 bases. Germline V CDR1 and CDR2: SEHNR, FQNEAQ (reference sequence). CDR3 nucleotides: TGTGCCAGCAGCTTAGTAAGCTGGGAGACCCAGTACTTC. It specifies CASSLVSWETQYF.

This chain uses TRBV6-1 with TRBJ2-5; the match to TRBD2 covers 7 bases. Losses at the gene ends were 6 bases for V and 3 bases for J; bases not matched to a gene: 4. Germline V gene sequence: CDR1 MNHNS, CDR2 SASEGT. This CDR3 has 13 residues. CDR3 nucleotides: TGTGCCAGCAGGCACAGCGGGGAAGAGACCCAGTACTTC. Amino acids: CASRHSGEETQYF.

The chain combines TRBV7-3 with TRBJ1-3; 7 nucleotides line up with TRBD1. V was pared by 5 bases and J by 4 bases, with 8 bases of the junction left unmatched. This CDR3 spans 15 amino acids. Germline V gives CDR1 SGHTA, CDR2 FQGTGA. The CDR3 loop reads CASSLQGSHGNTIYF. For the CDR3, the DNA is TGTGCCAGCAGCCTACAGGGGTCGCACGGAAACACCATATATTTT.

V is TRBV5-1 and J is TRBJ2-7, with D possibly being TRBD2 (6 bases). The germline V gene has CDR1 SGHRS and CDR2 YFSETQ. Trimming cost V 1 base and J 0 bases, with 8 bases left between them. The CDR3 contains 14 residues. The CDR3 nucleotides are TGCGCCAGCAGCTTGCAGGGAGGCTCCTACGAGCAGTACTTC. Translated: CASSLQGGSYEQYF.

The chain recombines TRBV4-1 with TRBJ1-1; 7 bases fit TRBD1. The CDR3 consists of 14 residues. In germline, CDR1 is MGHRA, CDR2 YSYEKL. V lost 4 bases, J lost 4 bases, and 6 bases stayed unmatched. Here the CDR3 reads CASSRPGQRTEAFF. As DNA, the CDR3 is TGCGCCAGCAGCCGCCCGGGACAGCGCACTGAAGCTTTCTTT.

The CDR3 reads CASSLDGDSNQPQHF. The CDR3, as DNA: TGTGCCAGCAGCTTGGACGGAGATAGCAATCAGCCCCAGCATTTT. The chain has TRBV5-8 and TRBJ1-5; D call uncertain. The germline V gene encodes CDR1 SGHTS and CDR2 YDEGEE. The CDR3 loop spans 15 amino acids. V lost 0 bases, J lost 0 bases, and 7 bases lay in between.

In its sample, this clone was seen once. The rearrangement uses TRBV28 and TRBJ2-7, with 7 bases that match TRBD1. The CDR3 is made up of 14 amino acids. Germline CDR1 reads MDHEN; CDR2 reads SYDVKM. V lost 4 bases, J lost 4 bases, and 7 bases stayed unmatched. The CDR3 DNA follows: TGTGCCAGCAGTTCTCGACAGGGTCGGTACGAGCAGTACTTC. It translates to CASSSRQGRYEQYF.

This chain links TRBV30 with TRBJ2-7; 9 bases are shared with TRBD2. The J segment lost 2 bases and the V segment lost 0 bases, leaving 5 bases of the junction unmatched. The CDR3 totals 15 residues. Germline V lookup: CDR1 GTSNPN, CDR2 SVGIG (reference sequence). The CDR3 DNA reads TGTGCCTGGAGTGTCGAAATAGCGGGAGCCTACGAGCAGTACTTC. It translates to CAWSVEIAGAYEQYF.

DNA of the CDR3: TGCGCCAGCAGCTTGGTAGCGAGCTTGAACACCGGGGAGCTGTTTTTT. This translates into CASSLVASLNTGELFF. V usage is TRBV5-1 and J usage is TRBJ2-2; possible D gene TRBD2, 5 bases. CDR1 and CDR2 (germline): SGHRS, YFSETQ. V was cut by 0 bases and J by 1 base, with 10 bases left in between. The CDR3 has 16 residues. The variable domain in full, completed from reference TRBV5-1 and TRBJ2-2, reads KAGVTQTPRYLIKTRGQQVTLSCSPISGHRSVSWYQQTPGQGLQFLFEYFSETQRNKGNFPGRFSGRQFSNSRSEMNVSTLELGDSALYLCASSLVASLNTGELFFGEGSRLTVL.

This clone was detected once. This chain connects TRBV29-1 to TRBJ1-1; D call uncertain. Trimming cost V 7 bases and J 6 bases, with 21 bases left between them. CDR1 is SQVTM and CDR2 is ANQGSEA in the germline V gene. This CDR3 is 14 amino acids long. CDR3 amino acids: CSALDWLSPPEAFF. In DNA, the CDR3 is TGCAGCGCTTTAGATTGGTTGTCCCCCCCTGAAGCTTTCTTT.

J is TRBJ2-1 and V is TRBV7-9, with D tentatively TRBD2 (5 bases). Trimming cost V 11 bases and J 4 bases, with 15 bases left between them. CDR1 is SEHNR, CDR2 FQNEAQ, per germline (reference sequence). The CDR3 runs to 13 residues. CDR3 residues: CAGTRWEYNEQFF. The CDR3 region has the DNA TGTGCCGGTACGCGTTGGGAGTACAATGAGCAGTTCTTC. Complete variable domain (other parts from reference TRBV7-9 and TRBJ2-1): DTGVSQNPRHKITKRGQNVTFRCDPISEHNRLYWYRQTLGQGPEFLTYFQNEAQLEKSRLLSDRFSAERPKGSFSTLEIQRTEQGDSAMYLCAGTRWEYNEQFFGPGTRLTVL.

The chain combines TRBV2 with TRBJ2-3; D gene ambiguous. V was clipped by 1 base and J by 7 bases, with 6 bases between them. The CDR3 sequence is 12 residues long. Per the germline V gene, CDR1 is SNHLY and CDR2 is FYNNEI. CDR3 residues: CASSEDRYTQYF. The CDR3 DNA sequence: TGTGCCAGCAGTGAAGATCGCTATACGCAGTATTTT.

The rearrangement joins TRBV7-9 to TRBJ2-6, with unresolved D. The V gene lost 0 bases and the J gene lost 3 bases, with 9 bases spanning the gap. The CDR3 has 16 residues. Germline V lookup: CDR1 SEHNR, CDR2 FQNEAQ (reference sequence). The DNA for the CDR3 is TGTGCCAGCAGCTTAGCGGTGGGCCGTGGGGCCAACGTCCTGACTTTC. Protein product: CASSLAVGRGANVLTF.